Shown below are 22 T cell receptor beta chains from a single sample sequenced in a study of Ad26.COV2.S vaccination and SARS-CoV-2 variants. The treatment: about 20 received Ad26.COV2.S at low or high dose, single or two shots; about 5 received placebo; per-sample allocation not given. Day 63 after the first vaccine or placebo injection was the time point for sampling. Assay: immunoSEQ multiplex PCR; the TCRdb copy retains only in-frame clones and omits some. The sample consists of more than 300,000 clones, 70% to 90% of them appearing once. The sequencing used peripheral blood, collected in a trial of Ad26.COV2.S vaccine versus placebo. These receptors originate from a person between 18 and 59 years old who received the Ad26.COV2.S COVID-19 vaccine or a placebo.

The V gene is TRBV4-2, the J gene TRBJ1-2; D gene unclear. Germline loops: CDR1 LGHNA, CDR2 YNFKEQ. V gave up 3 bases and J gave up 4 bases, with 6 bases separating them. The CDR3 is made up of 12 amino acids. The CDR3 loop is CASSQASYGYTF. The CDR3 nucleotides read TGTGCCAGCAGCCAGGCCAGCTATGGCTACACCTTC.

This clone turned up a few times. The V call is TRBV5-6, the J call TRBJ1-6; possibly TRBD1 for D (5 bases). The germline V gene encodes CDR1 SGHDT and CDR2 YYEEEE. V was shortened by 4 bases and J by 10 bases, with 18 bases between the two germline ends. The CDR3 spans 15 residues. The CDR3 sequence: CASSAGTGERSPLHF. CDR3 in DNA: TGTGCCAGCAGCGCGGGGACCGGAGAGAGATCACCCCTCCACTTT.

This clone was detected only once. The genes are TRBV12-3 or TRBV12-4 and TRBJ2-3; TRBD1 matches 8 bases. The CDR3 is 12 amino acids. V trimming: 6 bases; J trimming: 9 bases; junction bases outside the gene matches: 5. The CDR3 nucleotides read TGTGCCAGCAGGACAGGGGTCGAGACGCAGTATTTT. Its protein product is CASRTGVETQYF.

The V gene is TRBV18, the J gene TRBJ2-5, with D possibly TRBD2 on 6 matching bases. V lost 5 bases to trimming and J lost 3 bases, with 22 bases between them. Germline loops: CDR1 KGHSH, CDR2 LQKENI. The CDR3 has 17 residues. CDR3 protein: CASSASQGLTKKETQYF. In DNA form, the CDR3 reads TGTGCCAGCTCAGCTTCGCAGGGACTTACTAAAAAAGAGACCCAGTACTTC.

The chain's CDR3 is CAISALEREQYF. The CDR3, as DNA: TGTGCCATCAGCGCCCTAGAGCGCGAGCAGTACTTC. This chain links TRBV10-3 with TRBJ2-7; the D is unclear. V shed 6 bases and J shed 6 bases, with 12 bases lying between them. Germline CDR1 reads ENHRY; CDR2 reads SYGVKD. The CDR3 loop spans 12 amino acids.

The rearrangement joins TRBV27 to TRBJ1-1, with a possible D match to TRBD1 (5 bases). Trimming took 4 bases from V and 0 from J, leaving 6 bases between them. Germline V CDR1 and CDR2: MNHEY, SMNVEV (reference sequence). This CDR3 region has 13 residues. The CDR3 is CASSWGMNTEAFF. DNA for the CDR3: TGTGCCAGCAGTTGGGGGATGAACACTGAAGCTTTCTTT.

J is TRBJ1-4 and V is TRBV7-9; 10 bases are shared with TRBD1. V was pared by 3 bases and J by 7 bases, with 5 bases of the junction left unmatched. The CDR3 is made up of 15 amino acids. Germline CDR1 reads SEHNR; CDR2 reads FQNEAQ (reference sequence). The CDR3 is CASSFGRTGGEKLFF. Here the CDR3 DNA reads TGTGCCAGCAGCTTCGGTCGGACAGGGGGTGAAAAACTGTTTTTT.

The gene calls are TRBV11-2 and TRBJ2-7, with D perhaps matching TRBD1 (6 bases). In germline, CDR1 is SGHAT, CDR2 FQNNGV. The CDR3 has 16 residues. Trimming removed 4 bases from V and 5 bases from J, with 21 bases in between. DNA of the CDR3: TGTGCCAGCAGCTCCCCTTCAGGGGTCTATGATGACGAGCAGTACTTC. This gives the protein CASSSPSGVYDDEQYF.

V and J are TRBV9 and TRBJ2-3, with D perhaps being TRBD1 or TRBD2 (6 bases each). The germline gives CDR1 SGDLS, CDR2 YYNGEE. The length of the CDR3 is 17 residues. The V end lost 0 bases, the J end lost 0 bases, and 14 bases lay between the germline ends. In DNA, the CDR3 is TGTGCCAGCAGCGTAGGAGGAGGGGGGACTAGCACAGATACGCAGTATTTT. Protein sequence: CASSVGGGGTSTDTQYF.

The rearrangement uses TRBV13 and TRBJ1-5, with unresolved D. The CDR3 is 13 amino acids. From germline, CDR1 is PRHDT and CDR2 FYEKMQ (reference sequence). Between the trimmed V and J ends, which lost 3 bases and 5 bases, there was a span of 8 bases. CDR3 sequence (DNA): TGTGCCAGCAGCTTCCAACTCGATCAGCCCCAGCATTTT. It translates to CASSFQLDQPQHF.

Turning to this clone: Within the sample, other DNA sequences also encode this same CDR3. The chain couples TRBV6-5 to TRBJ1-3; the D is unclear. V dropped 7 bases and J dropped 0 bases, with 7 bases sitting between them. The CDR3 has 13 amino acids. Germline lookup yields CDR1 MNHEY and CDR2 SVGAGI. The CDR3 protein is CASNQDSGNTIYF. CDR3 in DNA: TGTGCCAGCAACCAGGACTCTGGAAACACCATATATTTT.

The chain recombines TRBV30 with TRBJ2-7; the D gene could be TRBD1 or TRBD2 (6 bases each). This CDR3 spans 12 amino acids. Trimming shortened V by 3 bases and J by 3 bases, and 9 bases separated the two germline ends. Germline-derived CDR1 and CDR2 are GTSNPN and SVGIG (reference sequence). CDR3 protein: CAWSGGGYEQYF. The CDR3 nucleotides are TGTGCCTGGAGCGGAGGGGGCTACGAGCAGTACTTC. The whole variable domain, remainder taken from reference TRBV30 and TRBJ2-7, is SQTIHQWPATLVQPVGSPLSLECTVEGTSNPNLYWYRQAAGRGLQLLFYSVGIGQISSEVPQNLSASRPQDRQFILSSKKLLLSDSGFYLCAWSGGGYEQYFGPGTRLTVT.

The chain combines TRBV7-3 with TRBJ1-6, with 7 positions matching TRBD1. The V gene's germline CDR1 is SGHTA and CDR2 FQGTGA. The CDR3 spans 14 residues. J lost 7 bases, V lost 5 bases, and 5 bases had no gene match. CDR3 protein: CASSQGEGNSPLHF. CDR3 nucleotides: TGTGCCAGCAGCCAGGGGGAAGGAAATTCACCCCTCCACTTT.

The gene calls are TRBV13 and TRBJ1-2; D is ambiguous. Trimming stripped 5 bases from V and 5 bases from J, with 15 bases between. Germline V gene lookup returns CDR1 PRHDT and CDR2 FYEKMQ (reference sequence). This CDR3 is 14 amino acids long. CDR3 bases: TGTGCCAGCAGCGTATTAACTGAAGAATATGGCTACACCTTC. Translated, it gives CASSVLTEEYGYTF.

As concerns this clone: Mismatch with germline at one junction end may stem from a read error. CDR3 amino acids: CASGSGSQPNF. CDR3 sequence (DNA): TGTGCCAGCGGAAGTGGTAGTCAGCCGAACTTC. The genes are TRBV2 and TRBJ1-2, with D unresolved. CDR3 length: 11 residues. Germline V CDR1 and CDR2: SNHLY, FYNNEI.

The chain is built from TRBV18 and TRBJ2-7; the match to TRBD1 covers 8 bases. Per the germline V gene, CDR1 is KGHSH and CDR2 is LQKENI. CDR3 size: 15 residues. The trim removed 1 base at V and 2 bases at J, leaving 4 bases unmatched. In nucleotides, the CDR3 is TGTGCCAGCTCACCACGGGCAGGGGGCACCTACGAGCAGTACTTC. It specifies CASSPRAGGTYEQYF. Combining the CDR3 with reference TRBV18 and TRBJ2-7 gives the whole variable domain NAGVMQNPRHLVRRRGQEARLRCSPMKGHSHVYWYRQLPEEGLKFMVYLQKENIIDESGMPKERFSAEFPKEGPSILRIQQVVRGDSAAYFCASSPRAGGTYEQYFGPGTRLTVT.

V gene TRBV18 combines with J gene TRBJ2-5, with TRBD2 identical over 7 bases. This CDR3 has 14 residues. Germline trimming cut 3 bases from V and 3 bases from J; bases unmatched to any gene: 4. Germline V CDR1 and CDR2: KGHSH, LQKENI. The CDR3, as DNA: TGTGCCAGCTCACCGGCGCTAGCGGAAGAGACCCAGTACTTC. It encodes CASSPALAEETQYF.

This chain links TRBV5-4 with TRBJ2-3; TRBD1 or TRBD2 may be the D gene (5 bases each). The CDR3 length is 15 residues. Germline CDR1 is SGHNT and CDR2 is YYREEE (reference sequence). The V end lost 5 bases, the J end lost 6 bases, and 19 bases lay between the germline ends. CDR3 protein: CASSSAGTWGDTQYF. CDR3 bases: TGTGCCAGCAGTAGTGCCGGGACGTGGGGGGATACGCAGTATTTT.

The chain links TRBV28 to TRBJ1-3; D ambiguous. The V gene lost 5 bases and the J gene lost 0 bases, with 20 bases spanning the gap. The CDR3 has 18 residues. The germline CDR1 and CDR2 sequences are MDHEN and SYDVKM. CDR3 protein: CASSTTLRSPSSGNTIYF. As DNA, the CDR3 is TGTGCCAGCAGTACTACCCTACGTTCACCGAGCTCTGGAAACACCATATATTTT.

This sequence joins TRBV7-2 and TRBJ1-2; D remains ambiguous. The CDR3 sequence is 14 residues long. The germline gives CDR1 SGHTA, CDR2 FQGNSA. V was cut by 1 base and J by 7 bases, with 13 bases left in between. The CDR3 region has the DNA TGTGCCAGCAGCTTAGGCCCGGGAGGAGGTGGCTACACCTTC. Translation gives CASSLGPGGGGYTF.

This chain uses TRBV7-9 with TRBJ2-3; D not certain. V was clipped by 4 bases and J by 2 bases, with 13 bases between them. The CDR3 runs to 15 residues. The germline V gene has CDR1 SEHNR and CDR2 FQNEAQ (reference sequence). DNA for the CDR3: TGTGCCAGCAGCTCGCCGGGCCTCCACACAGATACGCAGTATTTT. It yields the protein CASSSPGLHTDTQYF.

The rearrangement joins TRBV6-1 to TRBJ1-5; 7 positions agree with TRBD1. J gave up 5 bases and V 1 base, and 5 bases lay outside the gene matches. CDR1 and CDR2 (germline): MNHNS, SASEGT. The CDR3 extends over 15 amino acids. DNA of the CDR3: TGTGCCAGCAGTGAAGTGACAGGGCCCCATCAGCCCCAGCATTTT. This encodes CASSEVTGPHQPQHF.